Listed below are T cell receptor beta chains from one sample, sequenced in a study of cytomegalovirus exposure and HLA in healthy donors. TCRdb's table, derived via immunoSEQ multiplex PCR, lists solely in-frame clones and lacks some. Of 68,000 or so clones listed, about 82% were seen once; the top ten hold roughly 4%. Material: PBMCs. These receptors originate from a woman in her twenties or thirties in good health and CMV-seronegative. Each CDR3 is given with its conserved first and last residue. The order of the fields is clone size, D gene, J gene, V gene, CDR3 DNA, CDR3 protein. D genes are given only for firm matches. Not all rows give a size; the values are once, few, many and, for expanded clones, a class.

- | TRBD1 | TRBJ2-2 | TRBV4-1 | TGCGCCAGCAGCCAACGAAGACAGGGGGCAGGGACCGGGGAGCTGTTTTTT | CASSQRRQGAGTGELFF
- | - | TRBJ2-2 | TRBV25-1 | TGTGCCAGCGGGGACCGGGACACCAAATATAGAGGGGCCGGGGAGCTGTTTTTT | CASGDRDTKYRGAGELFF
- | - | TRBJ2-7 | TRBV6-4 | TGTGCCAGCAGTGTTTCCACTTGTTGTAGCTCCTACGAGCAGTACTTC | CASSVSTCCSSYEQYF
- | TRBD2 | TRBJ2-3 | TRBV29-1 | TGCAGCGTATCTAGCGGGGGCAGCACAGATACGCAGTATTTT | CSVSSGGSTDTQYF
- | TRBD1 | TRBJ2-2 | TRBV6-1 | TGTGCCTCCCGAGCGACAGGGTACACCGGGGAGCTGTTTTTT | CASRATGYTGELFF
- | - | TRBJ1-2 | TRBV29-1 | TGCAGCGTTGAAGTCGGATGGGGCAACTATGGCTACACCTTC | CSVEVGWGNYGYTF
once | TRBD1 | TRBJ2-7 | TRBV30 | TGTGCCTGGAGTACTGACAGGGGCTACGAGCAGTACTTC | CAWSTDRGYEQYF
- | - | TRBJ1-1 | TRBV7-6 | TGTGCCAGCAGCAATAATTGGAACACTGAAGCTTTCTTT | CASSNNWNTEAFF
- | TRBD1 | TRBJ1-1 | TRBV4-1 | TGCGCCAGCAGCCAAGTCTTGGACAGGAACCTAATGAACACTGAAGCTTTCTTT | CASSQVLDRNLMNTEAFF
- | - | TRBJ2-5 | TRBV18 | TGTGCCAGCTCACCAAACGGGCAAGAGACCCAGTACTTC | CASSPNGQETQYF
- | TRBD2 | TRBJ2-7 | TRBV5-1 | TGCGCCAGCAGCCCTCAGGGGACTAGCGGCTACGAGCAGTACTTC | CASSPQGTSGYEQYF
- | - | TRBJ2-7 | TRBV6-6 | TGTGCCAGCACCGAGGGCTCGTACGAGCAGTACTTC | CASTEGSYEQYF
- | - | TRBJ2-7 | TRBV12-5 | TGTGCTAGTGGTTTGGACAGGGAATTTCCCTACGAGCAGTACTTC | CASGLDREFPYEQYF
- | TRBD1 | TRBJ1-1 | TRBV4-1 | TGCGCCAGCAGCCAAGACGCCGGACGGACAGGGGGCAGTACTGAAGCTTTCTTT | CASSQDAGRTGGSTEAFF
- | TRBD1 | TRBJ2-1 | TRBV4-1 | TGCGCCAGCAGCCGCGGCACCGGGACAGGGACCTACAATGAGCAGTTCTTC | CASSRGTGTGTYNEQFF
- | - | TRBJ2-7 | TRBV6-1 | TGTGCCAGCAGTGAAGCTGGTGGGTGGGCCATTTACGAGCAGTACTTC | CASSEAGGWAIYEQYF
- | - | TRBJ2-7 | TRBV29-1 | TGCAGCGTTGCGGACACCAGCTCCTACGAGCAGTACTTC | CSVADTSSYEQYF
once | TRBD2 | TRBJ2-5 | TRBV30 | TGTGCCTGGACGCCGACGGGGGGAGGGACCCAGTACTTC | CAWTPTGGGTQYF
- | - | TRBJ2-3 | TRBV6-1 | TGTGCCAGCAGCTCAGGGGATCGCACAGATACGCAGTATTTT | CASSSGDRTDTQYF
once | - | TRBJ2-2 | TRBV6-5 | TGTGCCAGCAGTCGGAGCCACCCGAACACCGGGGAGCTGTTTTTT | CASSRSHPNTGELFF
- | - | TRBJ2-1 | TRBV6-5 | TGTGCCAGCAGCCACGGGATATCGGAGCAGTTCTTC | CASSHGISEQFF
few | TRBD1 | TRBJ1-1 | TRBV6-4 | TGTGCCAGCAGTGACTCGACAGGGGGCAACACTGAAGCTTTCTTT | CASSDSTGGNTEAFF
- | - | TRBJ1-5 | TRBV28 | TGTGCCAGCAGTGCCCCGCGGGGGGCGGAGAACAATCAGCCCCAGCATTTT | CASSAPRGAENNQPQHF
once | - | TRBJ1-3 | TRBV6-5 | TGTGCCAGCCGGGACATCTCTGGAAACACCATATATTTT | CASRDISGNTIYF
- | - | TRBJ2-7 | TRBV27 | TGTGCCAGCAGTGACAATCCCTACGAGCAGTACTTC | CASSDNPYEQYF
- | - | TRBJ2-3 | TRBV6-5 | TGTGCCAGCAGTTACTCCGGGGGAGCGCAAGATACGCAGTATTTT | CASSYSGGAQDTQYF
- | - | TRBJ2-1 | TRBV2 | TGTGCCAGACTCCTCCCTATACCACCGGGAGCTGGCAATGAGCAGTTCTTC | CARLLPIPPGAGNEQFF
- | - | TRBJ2-5 | TRBV6-5 | TGTGCCAGCAGTTCGGGAACGGGAGATTTGGAGACCCAGTACTTC | CASSSGTGDLETQYF
- | - | TRBJ2-2 | TRBV5-1 | TGCGCCAGCAGCGCGCCGGGCACCGGGGAGCTGTTTTTT | CASSAPGTGELFF
- | - | TRBJ2-5 | TRBV9 | TGTGCCAGCAGCGCCGCCAGGGGGGCGGAGGAGACCCAGTACTTC | CASSAARGAEETQYF
few | - | TRBJ1-5 | TRBV6-6 | TGTGCCAGCAGTTACCTACAGTTTAATCAGCCCCAGCATTTT | CASSYLQFNQPQHF
once | - | TRBJ2-5 | TRBV5-4 | TGTGCCAGCAGTTCACAGGGCGTGGAGACCCAGTACTTC | CASSSQGVETQYF
- | TRBD1 | TRBJ2-2 | TRBV28 | TGTGCCAGCAGTCCGACCGGGACAGGGGATACCGGGGAGCTGTTTTTT | CASSPTGTGDTGELFF
- | - | TRBJ1-4 | TRBV19 | TGTGCCAGTAGTCTAACGGGGGGAGAGGAAAAACTGTTTTTT | CASSLTGGEEKLFF
- | - | TRBJ2-1 | TRBV7-7 | TGTGCTAGCAGCACTCAGATCGGGGGTGGTGAGCAGTTCTTC | CASSTQIGGGEQFF
- | TRBD1 | TRBJ2-1 | TRBV11-2 | TGTGCCAGCAGCTTCGACTCAGGGGGTGGGAGTGAGCAGTTCTTC | CASSFDSGGGSEQFF
- | - | TRBJ2-7 | TRBV30 | TGTGCCTGGAGTGACTCGGGACACCCGTTCCTACGACGTCGGGACTTC | CAWSDSGHPFLRRRDF
few | - | TRBJ2-2 | TRBV4-1 | TGCGCCAGCAGGGTTCAGATTACGAACACCGGGGAGCTGTTTTTT | CASRVQITNTGELFF
- | TRBD1 | TRBJ2-7 | TRBV5-1 | TGCGCCAGCAGTGAGACAGGGGCCTACGAGCAGTACTTC | CASSETGAYEQYF
- | - | TRBJ2-7 | TRBV15 | TGTGCCACCAGCAGAGACCCCAGGGGCTCCTACGAGCAGTACTTC | CATSRDPRGSYEQYF
- | TRBD1 | TRBJ2-7 | TRBV30 | TGTGCCTGGAGTCCCGGACAGGGGGTAGTCTACGAGCAGTACTTC | CAWSPGQGVVYEQYF
once | - | TRBJ2-1 | TRBV27 | TGTGCCAGCAGTTTAGGAACCGGGACACCTTGGGTCTTC | CASSLGTGTPWVF
- | - | TRBJ1-6 | TRBV6-5 | TGTGCCAGCAGAAACTCAGGGGCCCTAAATTCACCCCTCCACTTT | CASRNSGALNSPLHF
- | - | TRBJ2-7 | TRBV7-2 | TGTGCCAGCAGCCTAAAGTTAAGCTCCTACGAGCAGTACTTC | CASSLKLSSYEQYF
few | TRBD1 | TRBJ2-3 | TRBV7-2 | TGTGCCAGCAGCTTAGCGGGGACAGGGAGGACAGATACGCAGTATTTT | CASSLAGTGRTDTQYF
few | TRBD1 | TRBJ2-1 | TRBV10-1 | TGCGCCGGGAGGTATAGGGACAGGGTTGGGCTGCGACGAATGCGGAATGAGCAGTTCTTC | CAGRYRDRVGLRRMRNEQFF
- | TRBD2 | TRBJ2-2 | TRBV13 | TGTGCCAGCAGCTTTAGCGGGAGGGCCACCGGGGAGCTGTTTTTT | CASSFSGRATGELFF
once | - | TRBJ1-1 | TRBV18 | TGTGCCAGCTCACCAGCTCCCAGGGGAAACACTGAAGCTTTCTTT | CASSPAPRGNTEAFF
- | - | TRBJ2-3 | TRBV30 | TGTGCCTGGAGTGGGGGGCACACAGATACGCAGTATTTT | CAWSGGHTDTQYF
- | - | TRBJ1-2 | TRBV4-3 | TGCGCCAGCAGCCAAGGGGAGGGGGGCTATGGCTACACCTTC | CASSQGEGGYGYTF
- | TRBD2 | TRBJ2-2 | TRBV2 | TGTGCCAGCAGCGGACTAGCGGGCACCGGGGAGCTGTTTTTT | CASSGLAGTGELFF
- | TRBD2 | TRBJ2-1 | TRBV7-9 | TGTGCCAGCAGCCGCATAGGACTAGCGGGCCACAATGAGCAGTTCTTC | CASSRIGLAGHNEQFF
- | TRBD1 | TRBJ1-5 | TRBV30 | TGTGCCTGGAGTGCCGGGACAGGAAATCAGCCCCAGCATTTT | CAWSAGTGNQPQHF
once | TRBD1 | TRBJ1-1 | TRBV10-1 | TGCGCCAGTAGACCCGGGACAGGGCTGAACACTGAAGCTTTCTTT | CASRPGTGLNTEAFF
once | TRBD1 | TRBJ2-7 | TRBV25-1 | TGTGCCAGTAACCCGGGACAGGGGGCATACGAGCAGTACTTC | CASNPGQGAYEQYF